The 22 T cell receptor beta chains listed next were all sequenced from one sample in a study of cytomegalovirus exposure and HLA in healthy donors. Primers for the PCR totalled 60 Vbeta and 13 Jbeta. The method was immunoSEQ multiplex PCR; TCRdb's version includes in-frame clones alone and lacks a portion of them. The sample contains 130,000 to 150,000 clones, approximately 80% of which appear only once. The sequencing input was PBMCs. Receptors were obtained from a woman in her thirties or forties in good health and CMV-seropositive.

This chain connects TRBV6-5 to TRBJ1-1, with D perhaps matching TRBD1 (5 bases). The CDR3 has 13 amino acids. Trimming removed 9 bases from V and 4 bases from J, with 15 bases in between. Germline values: CDR1 MNHEY, CDR2 SVGAGI. CDR3: CASRHRLSTEAFF. DNA for the CDR3: TGTGCCAGTCGACACAGGCTTTCCACTGAAGCTTTCTTT.

On this clone: This specimen includes other DNA sequences encoding the same CDR3. The chain couples TRBV9 to TRBJ1-4, with 9 bases matching TRBD1. This CDR3 is built from 14 residues. Germline assignment: CDR1 SGDLS and CDR2 YYNGEE. With V trimmed by 7 bases and J by 5 bases, 6 bases remained unmatched. The CDR3 DNA sequence: TGTGCCAGCTCCCCCGGGACAGGGAATGAAAAACTGTTTTTT. It specifies CASSPGTGNEKLFF.

This chain connects TRBV29-1 to TRBJ2-1; D not resolved. The germline gives CDR1 SQVTM, CDR2 ANQGSEA. V was pared by 1 base and J by 7 bases, with 14 bases between. The CDR3 is made up of 14 amino acids. This CDR3 reads CSVEAPRLVNEQFF. The DNA for the CDR3 is TGCAGCGTTGAAGCCCCCAGGTTGGTTAATGAGCAGTTCTTC.

The gene calls are TRBV5-4 and TRBJ2-7; D may be TRBD1 (5 bases). The germline V gene encodes CDR1 SGHNT and CDR2 YYREEE (reference sequence). V gave up 7 bases and J gave up 1 base, with 21 bases separating them. CDR3 length: 16 residues. In DNA form, the CDR3 reads TGTGCCAGCGGCACACTGACAGACATAAGGTCCTACGAGCAGTACTTC. This gives the protein CASGTLTDIRSYEQYF. The full variable domain, completed using reference TRBV5-4 and TRBJ2-7, is ETGVTQSPTHLIKTRGQQVTLRCSSQSGHNTVSWYQQALGQGPQFIFQYYREEENGRGNFPPRFSGLQFPNYSSELNVNALELDDSALYLCASGTLTDIRSYEQYFGPGTRLTVT.

This chain uses TRBV27 with TRBJ2-3; TRBD1 matches 12 bases. The CDR3 length is 15 residues. V lost 5 bases and J lost 5; bases outside the gene matches: 5. Germline V gene lookup returns CDR1 MNHEY and CDR2 SMNVEV (reference sequence). The CDR3 loop is CASSPGQGAGDTQYF. The CDR3 DNA follows: TGTGCCAGCAGTCCGGGACAGGGGGCGGGAGATACGCAGTATTTT.

There are a few counts of this clone. The gene calls are TRBV2 and TRBJ2-1; TRBD2 aligns across 7 bases. The V gene end was trimmed by 6 bases and the J gene end by 6 bases; junction bases not matched to a gene: 8. Germline values: CDR1 SNHLY, CDR2 FYNNEI. CDR3 length equals 14 residues. CDR3 amino acids: CASSVGGEPNEQFF. The CDR3 nucleotides read TGTGCCAGCAGCGTGGGGGGGGAACCCAATGAGCAGTTCTTC. Full variable domain (outside the CDR3, taken from reference TRBV2 and TRBJ2-1): EPEVTQTPSHQVTQMGQEVILRCVPISNHLYFYWYRQILGQKVEFLVSFYNNEISEKSEIFDDQFSVERPDGSNFTLKIRSTKLEDSAMYFCASSVGGEPNEQFFGPGTRLTVL.

V usage is TRBV6-1 and J usage is TRBJ1-2; possible D gene TRBD1, 6 bases. Germline lookup yields CDR1 MNHNS and CDR2 SASEGT. The CDR3 spans 14 residues. CDR3 protein: CASSPGTSNYGYTF. As DNA, the CDR3 is TGTGCTTCCTCTCCCGGGACATCCAACTATGGCTACACCTTC.

The chain recombines TRBV14 with TRBJ2-1, with D perhaps matching TRBD2 (5 bases). Trimming left V 2 bases short and J 0 bases short, with 11 bases between. Germline V gene lookup returns CDR1 SGHDN and CDR2 FVKESK. The CDR3 is 16 residues long. CDR3: CASSQRAVSSYNEQFF. CDR3 coding DNA: TGTGCCAGCAGCCAACGAGCGGTGAGCTCCTACAATGAGCAGTTCTTC.

The chain couples TRBV6-1 to TRBJ1-1; D remains unclear. Germline lookup yields CDR1 MNHNS and CDR2 SASEGT. Trimming removed 5 bases at V and 5 bases at J, with 6 bases between. The CDR3 consists of 11 residues. The CDR3 region is CASSRGTEAFF. The CDR3 DNA sequence: TGTGCCAGCAGTAGAGGGACTGAAGCTTTCTTT.

This clone has just a few counts. J is TRBJ2-6 and V is TRBV2, with 7 bases that match TRBD2. The CDR3 contains 15 residues. V lost 2 bases and J lost 14; bases outside the gene matches: 12. The germline V gene encodes CDR1 SNHLY and CDR2 FYNNEI. This CDR3 reads CASSEHGGGRPILTF. The CDR3 DNA reads as TGTGCCAGCAGTGAACATGGGGGGGGACGCCCTATCCTGACTTTC.

This sequence joins TRBV6-6 and TRBJ2-1; D not resolved. V shed 7 bases and J shed 0 bases, with 4 bases lying between them. There are 12 residues in the CDR3. Germline V gives CDR1 MNHNY, CDR2 SVGAGI (reference sequence). In DNA form, the CDR3 reads TGTGCCAGCACCTACTCCTACAATGAGCAGTTCTTC. Protein sequence: CASTYSYNEQFF.

The table lists this clone with a count of one. V and J are TRBV2 and TRBJ1-2; possible D gene TRBD1, 6 bases. V lost 5 bases to trimming and J lost 4 bases, with 14 bases between them. The CDR3 spans 14 residues. Germline assignment: CDR1 SNHLY and CDR2 FYNNEI. The CDR3: CASSWTVDPYGYTF. The CDR3 coding sequence is TGTGCCAGCAGTTGGACAGTCGACCCCTATGGCTACACCTTC.

The chain joins TRBV6-5 to TRBJ1-4; D uncertain. The length of the CDR3 is 14 residues. CDR1 MNHEY and CDR2 SVGAGI come from the germline V gene. V was pared by 5 bases and J by 5 bases, with 12 bases between. CDR3 sequence (DNA): TGTGCCAGCAGTCCCCAGGCCTGGAATGAAAAACTGTTTTTT. Residues: CASSPQAWNEKLFF.

The chain combines TRBV7-3 with TRBJ2-7, with 9 bases that match TRBD1. Per the germline V gene, CDR1 is SGHTA and CDR2 is FQGTGA. The junction had 10 bases not matched to a gene; V was cut back by 6 bases and J by 4 bases. The CDR3 has 15 residues. This CDR3 is CASRITGTGNYEQYF. DNA of the CDR3: TGTGCCAGCAGGATAACCGGGACAGGGAATTACGAGCAGTACTTC.

The chain carries TRBV7-2 and TRBJ2-2; a weak D match, TRBD1 (5 bases). Germline loops: CDR1 SGHTA, CDR2 FQGNSA. V lost 11 bases and J lost 0, with 13 bases in between. The CDR3 sequence is 14 residues long. The CDR3 here is CASALGPNTGELFF. CDR3 DNA: TGTGCCTCCGCCCTGGGGCCGAACACCGGGGAGCTGTTTTTT. Looking up the rest from reference TRBV7-2 and TRBJ2-2 gives the full variable domain: GAGVSQSPSNKVTEKGKDVELRCDPISGHTALYWYRQSLGQGLEFLIYFQGNSAPDKSGLPSDRFSAERTGGSVSTLTIQRTQQEDSAVYLCASALGPNTGELFFGEGSRLTVL.

The chain joins TRBV7-2 to TRBJ2-7; a possible D gene is TRBD2 (5 bases). CDR1 and CDR2 (germline): SGHTA, FQGNSA. Trimming took 1 base from V and 1 from J, leaving 8 bases between them. The CDR3 totals 14 residues. The CDR3: CASSLDRGSYEQYF. As DNA, the CDR3 is TGTGCCAGCAGCTTAGATCGGGGATCCTACGAGCAGTACTTC.

A single count supports this clone. The gene calls are TRBV30 and TRBJ2-5; weak D call: TRBD2 (6 bases). In germline, CDR1 is GTSNPN, CDR2 SVGIG (reference sequence). Deletions cut 7 bases from V and 4 bases from J, with 16 bases between. CDR3 size: 13 residues. CDR3 region: CAYTGQEGETQYF. The CDR3 DNA follows: TGTGCCTACACCGGGCAGGAGGGAGAGACCCAGTACTTC.

The J gene is TRBJ2-2, the V gene TRBV7-2, with 8 positions matching TRBD1. Looked up from germline, CDR1 is SGHTA and CDR2 is FQGNSA. Unmatched junction bases numbered 7, after V lost 5 bases and J lost 5 bases. The CDR3 is 15 amino acids. CDR3 sequence: CASSPGHRGTGELFF. CDR3 sequence (DNA): TGTGCCAGCAGCCCCGGCCACAGGGGGACCGGGGAGCTGTTTTTT.

This clone was recorded once. The chain is built from TRBV9 and TRBJ1-2; TRBD1 agrees at 7 bases. The V and J ends lost 4 bases and 0 bases, in that order; junction bases with no gene match: 12. Germline values: CDR1 SGDLS, CDR2 YYNGEE. The CDR3 consists of 17 residues. The CDR3 reads CASSRRVDRSTNYGYTF. CDR3 in DNA: TGTGCCAGCAGCAGACGCGTGGACAGGAGTACTAACTATGGCTACACCTTC.

The chain carries TRBV28 and TRBJ1-5, with D tentatively TRBD1 (6 bases). The V gene's germline CDR1 is MDHEN and CDR2 SYDVKM. CDR3 length: 16 residues. V was shortened by 6 bases and J by 0 bases, with 15 bases between the two germline ends. CDR3 region: CASRHGTHGSNQPQHF. The CDR3 nucleotides read TGTGCCAGCAGACATGGGACACACGGTAGCAATCAGCCCCAGCATTTT.

In its sample, this clone was seen once. The genes are TRBV7-8 and TRBJ1-5; TRBD1 is a possible D gene (5 bases). Germline V CDR1 and CDR2: SGHVS, FQNEAQ. CDR3 size: 15 residues. The V end was cut by 2 bases, the J end by 6 bases, with 14 bases between. CDR3 sequence reads: CASSLQTGSGQPQHF. The CDR3 region has the DNA TGTGCCAGCAGCTTACAAACAGGTTCAGGTCAGCCCCAGCATTTT.

The CDR3 is CASSAENRVSNYGYTF. CDR3 DNA sequence: TGTGCCAGCAGCGCGGAGAACAGGGTTTCTAACTATGGCTACACCTTC. The chain links TRBV9 to TRBJ1-2; a weak D match, TRBD1 (6 bases). Deletions cut 3 bases from V and 0 bases from J, with 15 bases between. CDR3 size: 16 residues. CDR1 SGDLS and CDR2 YYNGEE come from the germline V gene.